Following are 6 T cell receptor beta chains from one sample sequenced in a study of cytomegalovirus exposure and HLA in healthy donors. The protocol was immunoSEQ multiplex PCR, while the TCRdb copy is restricted to in-frame clones and leaves out a portion. The sample records 120,000 or so clones, approximately 90% being singletons. Material for sequencing was PBMCs. The receptor set was obtained from a woman between 18 and 29 years old in good health and CMV-seronegative.

The chain carries TRBV7-3 and TRBJ1-1, with 9 nucleotides matching TRBD1. This CDR3 region has 16 residues. The V segment lost 6 bases and the J segment 1 base; nucleotides outside the gene matches: 9. CDR1 is SGHTA, CDR2 FQGTGA, per germline. CDR3 loop: CASRGQGRTTNTEAFF. The CDR3, as DNA: TGTGCCAGCAGGGGACAGGGAAGAACCACGAACACTGAAGCTTTCTTT.

The chain employs TRBV30 and TRBJ1-3; D may be TRBD1 (5 bases). The CDR3 spans 14 residues. The germline V gene has CDR1 GTSNPN and CDR2 SVGIG (reference sequence). Trimming took off 0 bases at V and 2 bases at J, with 8 bases between the two ends. The CDR3 sequence is CAWSVEQAGNTIYF. The CDR3 DNA follows: TGTGCCTGGAGTGTAGAACAGGCTGGAAACACCATATATTTT.

The V call is TRBV6-5, the J call TRBJ2-1; 10 bases line up with TRBD2. Losses at the gene ends were 5 bases for V and 9 bases for J; bases not matched to a gene: 4. CDR3 length: 13 amino acids. The germline CDR1 and CDR2 sequences are MNHEY and SVGAGI. This chain's CDR3 is CASSDSGRLEQFF. CDR3 in DNA: TGTGCCAGCAGTGATAGCGGGAGGCTTGAGCAGTTCTTC.

V is TRBV10-3 and J is TRBJ2-2; D is undetermined. Germline V lookup: CDR1 ENHRY, CDR2 SYGVKD. This CDR3 contains 12 residues. With 2 bases removed from V and 8 bases from J, the gap between germline ends came to 6 bases. CDR3 DNA sequence: TGTGCCATCAGTGAGGGAGTTGGGGAGCTGTTTTTT. It translates to CAISEGVGELFF.

Only one count was recorded for this clone. This chain connects TRBV5-6 to TRBJ1-2, with 7 bases matching TRBD1. CDR3 length: 13 amino acids. Germline V gene sequence: CDR1 SGHDT, CDR2 YYEEEE. V lost 0 bases, J lost 7 bases, and 3 bases stayed unmatched. This chain's CDR3 is CASSLEGGSGYTF. The CDR3 coding sequence is TGTGCCAGCAGCTTGGAAGGGGGCTCTGGCTACACCTTC.

This chain links TRBV2 with TRBJ2-1, with 8 bases that match TRBD2. Trimming took 6 bases from V and 3 from J; bases not matched to a gene: 4. Germline CDR1 SNHLY, CDR2 FYNNEI. The length of the CDR3 is 14 residues. This CDR3 reads CASRFSGVYNEQFF. The CDR3 DNA reads TGTGCCAGCAGATTTAGCGGGGTCTACAATGAGCAGTTCTTC.